This TCR beta chain was captured in a study of shared clonotypes between healthy human individuals. Across the study: The plates for each donor numbered three CD4 naive, three CD4 memory, two CD8 naive and one CD8 memory. General study findings and limits: A few donors held about 5% of naive CD4 clonotypes in common.

A CD45RA+ naive subset and a CD45RA-negative memory subset were split from CD4+ cells. About this clone: What it binds is not known.

Sequencing was performed with immunoSEQ multiplex PCR; in TCRdb, only in-frame clones are kept and a portion is missing. The data show roughly 680,000 clones, roughly 72% seen once. The sequence was obtained from a woman aged 30 to 39 in good health. Sample: memory CD4+ T cells sorted from blood. Sample subset: CD45RA-negative fraction.

The CDR3 nucleotides read TGTGCCAGCAGAAAGCAAGGACAGCCCACTGGGGCCAACGTCCTGACTTTC. This codes for CASRKQGQPTGANVLTF. V gene TRBV28 combines with J gene TRBJ2-6; perhaps TRBD1 as D (6 bases). Germline V CDR1 and CDR2: MDHEN, SYDVKM. The V end was cut by 6 bases, the J end by 2 bases, with 17 bases between. This CDR3 contains 17 residues.